The source of this T cell receptor beta chain is a study of T cells expressing NK-cell markers. Findings of the study overall: Similarly, these clonotypes led the CD3+CD56-NKG2C+ fraction as well in four donors. Expanded clones of NKG2C+ T cells had an unclear HCMV specificity. In a group of 5 to 7 donors, dominant NKG2C+ clonotypes represented roughly 1.0-7.5% of CD8+ T cells.

In germline, CDR1 is WNHNN, CDR2 SYGVQD (reference sequence). The CDR3 is 14 amino acids. In regard to this clonotype: No antigen is known for it.

TCRdb re-called the 5' RACE reads; one entry per CDR3 protein, DNA not given. In all, the sample yields about 460,000 distinct CDR3 sequences. This TCR was recovered from a woman between 45 and 60 years old in good health. Sequencing was performed on blood T cells: a sorted CD56 or NKG2C T cell subset, CD4+ or CD8+ T cells, or bulk PBMC T cells (not recorded which). This chain joins TRBV10-1 and TRBJ2-3; the D call from TCRdb, TRBD1, cannot be confirmed without DNA. The CDR3 protein is CASGRGRRADTQYF.